One sample yielded the 3 T cell receptor beta chains listed below, sequenced in a study of identical twins. TCRdb recomputed calls from the 5' RACE reads with MiXCR, one row per CDR3 protein. In the table there are 700,000 or so distinct CDR3 sequences, over 8.5% of which are singletons. The data also belong to a second study, concerning yellow fever vaccine responses in identical twins.

Specimen: PBMCs. The origin of the receptors is a woman between 18 and 29 years old in good health.

This clonotype came up many times. The rearrangement joins TRBV7-3 to TRBJ2-7; tentative D call: TRBD2 (5 bases). The CDR3 contains 14 residues. The V and J ends lost 2 bases and 5 bases respectively, with 13 bases between them. From germline, CDR1 is SGHTA and CDR2 FQGTGA. CDR3 protein: CASSLGGSGHEQYF. The CDR3 DNA sequence: TGTGCCAGCAGCTTAGGCGGGTCTGGCCACGAGCAGTACTTC. Together with reference TRBV7-3 and TRBJ2-7, the CDR3 gives the full variable domain: GAGVSQTPSNKVTEKGKYVELRCDPISGHTALYWYRQSLGQGPEFLIYFQGTGAADDSGLPNDRFFAVRPEGSVSTLKIQRTERGDSAVYLCASSLGGSGHEQYFGPGTRLTVT.

V usage is TRBV6-1 and J usage is TRBJ2-7; 7 bases map to TRBD1. CDR1 is MNHNS and CDR2 is SASEGT in the germline V gene. The V and J ends lost 4 bases and 2 bases, in that order; junction bases with no gene match: 5. The CDR3 contains 14 residues. The DNA for the CDR3 is TGTGCCAGCAGTGTACAGGGGAGCCCCTACGAGCAGTACTTC. Translation gives CASSVQGSPYEQYF.

In this sample, this clonotype turned up many times. CDR3 nucleotide sequence: TGCGCCAGCCCCATTAGCGGGAGGTCATACAATGAGCAGTTCTTC. It specifies CASPISGRSYNEQFF. The chain links TRBV10-1 to TRBJ2-1, with 10 bases fitting TRBD2. With 8 bases clipped from V and 4 bases from J, the junction kept 8 bases outside the gene matches. From germline, CDR1 is WNHNN and CDR2 SYGVQD (reference sequence). CDR3 length: 15 residues.